A selection of T cell receptor beta chains follows, all from one sample in a study of blood T cell repertoires in COVID-19. Repertoires were generated with immunoSEQ multiplex PCR, while TCRdb's copy carries only in-frame clones and drops some. The sample lists tens of thousands of clones; 85% to 95% were seen once. The sequenced sample consisted of peripheral blood. The origin of the receptors is a man between 60 and 75 years old with active or convalescent COVID-19. Both conserved end residues are part of each CDR3.

v_call: TRBV6-1; j_call: TRBJ2-7; cdr3_length: 15; cdr3_aa: CASSDPRRATYEQYF
v_call: TRBV12-3/TRBV12-4; j_call: TRBJ1-2; cdr3_length: 13; cdr3_aa: CASREQGAYGYTF
v_call: TRBV25-1; j_call: TRBJ1-1; cdr3_length: 17; cdr3_aa: CASSKKYGTGGRNEAFF
v_call: TRBV3-1/TRBV3-2; j_call: TRBJ2-5; cdr3_length: 12; cdr3_aa: CASSQETGSQYF
v_call: TRBV6-1; j_call: TRBJ1-1; cdr3_length: 13; cdr3_aa: CASSEGITSEAFF
v_call: TRBV9; j_call: TRBJ2-7; cdr3_length: 14; cdr3_aa: CASSRAGVSYEQYF
v_call: TRBV4-1; j_call: TRBJ2-2; cdr3_length: 18; cdr3_aa: CASSLTTGGSRSTGELFF
v_call: TRBV11-2; j_call: TRBJ2-5; cdr3_length: 13; cdr3_aa: CASSPLDRETQYF
v_call: TRBV4-1; j_call: TRBJ1-1; cdr3_length: 16; cdr3_aa: CASSQDYYRGQAEAFF
v_call: TRBV18; j_call: TRBJ1-1; cdr3_length: 14; cdr3_aa: CASSPSGANTEAFF
v_call: TRBV27; j_call: TRBJ2-7; cdr3_length: 13; cdr3_aa: CASRGTSSYEQYF
v_call: TRBV7-8; j_call: TRBJ2-1; cdr3_length: 19; cdr3_aa: CASSLEYPPNGSSYNEQFF
v_call: TRBV25-1; j_call: TRBJ1-4; cdr3_length: 15; cdr3_aa: CASSEWAGNNEKLFF
v_call: TRBV10-3; j_call: TRBJ1-1; cdr3_length: 13; cdr3_aa: CATQMGARTEAFF
v_call: TRBV5-1; j_call: TRBJ2-7; cdr3_length: 13; cdr3_aa: CASSSGTLYEQYF
v_call: TRBV9; j_call: TRBJ2-5; cdr3_length: 15; cdr3_aa: CASSPGGTSGETQYF
v_call: TRBV3-1/TRBV3-2; j_call: TRBJ1-2; cdr3_length: 15; cdr3_aa: CASSHRAGLSYGYTF
v_call: TRBV5-1; j_call: TRBJ1-1; cdr3_length: 14; cdr3_aa: CASSFTGGITEAFF
v_call: TRBV4-1; j_call: TRBJ2-2; cdr3_length: 16; cdr3_aa: CASSHRDRESTGELFF
v_call: TRBV7-3; j_call: TRBJ2-3; cdr3_length: 19; cdr3_aa: CASSLNSGASGSLTDTQYF
v_call: TRBV9; j_call: TRBJ1-3; cdr3_length: 17; cdr3_aa: CASSVREVGYSGNTIYF
v_call: TRBV27; j_call: TRBJ2-7; cdr3_length: 12; cdr3_aa: CARRDYVYEQYF
v_call: TRBV18; j_call: TRBJ1-5; cdr3_length: 15; cdr3_aa: CASSRDRAVNQPQHF
v_call: TRBV7-6; j_call: TRBJ1-4; cdr3_length: 16; cdr3_aa: CASSSGTPTFNEKLFF
v_call: TRBV19; j_call: TRBJ2-5; cdr3_length: 15; cdr3_aa: CASSMGASGTETQYF
v_call: TRBV25-1; j_call: TRBJ2-1; cdr3_length: 14; cdr3_aa: CASSGGLPYNEQFF
v_call: TRBV6-5; j_call: TRBJ1-1; cdr3_length: 14; cdr3_aa: CASSSDRSVGGAFF
v_call: TRBV7-9; j_call: TRBJ1-1; cdr3_length: 12; cdr3_aa: CASSLVRGEAFF
v_call: TRBV25-1; j_call: TRBJ2-1; cdr3_length: 11; cdr3_aa: CASTLHGEQFF
v_call: TRBV7-9; j_call: TRBJ2-2; cdr3_length: 16; cdr3_aa: CASSLGGWENTGELFF
v_call: TRBV5-4; j_call: TRBJ2-7; cdr3_length: 15; cdr3_aa: CASSLADRALYEQYF
v_call: TRBV19; j_call: TRBJ1-2; cdr3_length: 14; cdr3_aa: CASNIDPRLYGYTF
v_call: TRBV19; j_call: TRBJ2-4; cdr3_length: 16; cdr3_aa: CASTMGRRLDKNIQYF
v_call: TRBV6-5; j_call: TRBJ2-1; cdr3_length: 11; cdr3_aa: CASSYSLREFF
v_call: TRBV24-1; j_call: TRBJ2-1; cdr3_length: 17; cdr3_aa: CATSDQTSAGTYNEQFF
v_call: TRBV10-1; j_call: TRBJ2-7; cdr3_length: 14; cdr3_aa: CASSPGGGTYEQYF
v_call: TRBV7-9; j_call: TRBJ1-1; cdr3_length: 12; cdr3_aa: CASSYTGGIAFF
v_call: TRBV24-1; j_call: TRBJ1-2; cdr3_length: 15; cdr3_aa: CATSDVGEANYGYTF
v_call: TRBV28; j_call: TRBJ1-5; cdr3_length: 17; cdr3_aa: CASSWGRAYYSNQPQHF
v_call: TRBV2; j_call: TRBJ2-3; cdr3_length: 14; cdr3_aa: CASSLSGGGDTQYF
v_call: TRBV6-1; j_call: TRBJ2-3; cdr3_length: 14; cdr3_aa: CASSEGRGIDTQYF
v_call: TRBV11-2; j_call: TRBJ2-7; cdr3_length: 14; cdr3_aa: CASSEDRGLYEQYF
v_call: TRBV5-1; j_call: TRBJ2-5; cdr3_length: 13; cdr3_aa: CASSFSRGETQYF
v_call: TRBV3-1/TRBV3-2; j_call: TRBJ2-3; cdr3_length: 19; cdr3_aa: CASSHYGLAGGLGTDTQYF
v_call: TRBV19; j_call: TRBJ2-1; cdr3_length: 19; cdr3_aa: CASSIPFNTSGRTYNEQFF
v_call: TRBV6-5; j_call: TRBJ1-2; cdr3_length: 12; cdr3_aa: CASTLGRAGYTF
v_call: TRBV10-3; j_call: TRBJ1-5; cdr3_length: 14; cdr3_aa: CAISEGASNQPQHF
v_call: TRBV28; j_call: TRBJ1-2; cdr3_length: 13; cdr3_aa: CASSLRRGGGYTF
v_call: TRBV7-2; j_call: TRBJ2-5; cdr3_length: 13; cdr3_aa: CASSLERETAQYF
v_call: TRBV5-4; j_call: TRBJ1-3; cdr3_length: 17; cdr3_aa: CASSWIEGAGSGNTIYF
v_call: TRBV9; j_call: TRBJ2-3; cdr3_length: 15; cdr3_aa: CASSVAGTSPDTQYF